This T cell receptor (beta chain) originates from a study of OX40 agonist ivuxolimab in advanced cancers. Study details: Three patients had partial responses: one hepatocellular carcinoma, two cutaneous melanoma.

Germline V lookup: CDR1 MNHNS, CDR2 SASEGT. Trimming pared 6 bases from V and 0 bases from J, leaving 12 bases between. This CDR3 contains 15 residues. Using immunoSEQ multiplex PCR, the repertoire was profiled, and TCRdb retains in-frame clones only, with some absent. Found here are tens of thousands of clones, roughly 81% of them singletons; the top ten hold more than 1%. The TCR comes from an adult with an advanced solid tumor such as melanoma, head and neck, liver or kidney cancer. The rearrangement links TRBV6-1 to TRBJ1-5; D is ambiguous. The specimen was CD4+ or CD8+ T cells sorted from blood, collected in a trial of the OX40 agonist ivuxolimab. The CDR3 loop is CASRTVGDSNQPQHF. The CDR3 DNA reads TGTGCCAGCAGAACAGTTGGGGATAGCAATCAGCCCCAGCATTTT.